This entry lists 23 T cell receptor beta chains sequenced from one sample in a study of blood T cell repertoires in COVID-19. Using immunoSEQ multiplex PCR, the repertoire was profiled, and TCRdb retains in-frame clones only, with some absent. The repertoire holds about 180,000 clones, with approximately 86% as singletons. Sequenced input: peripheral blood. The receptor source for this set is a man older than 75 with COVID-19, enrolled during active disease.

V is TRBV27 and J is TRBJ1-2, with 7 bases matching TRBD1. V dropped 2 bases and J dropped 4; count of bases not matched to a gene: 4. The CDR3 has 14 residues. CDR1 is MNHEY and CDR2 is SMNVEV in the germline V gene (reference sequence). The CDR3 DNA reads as TGTGCCAGCAGTTTAAGAGGGGGCGGCTATGGCTACACCTTC. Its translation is CASSLRGGGYGYTF.

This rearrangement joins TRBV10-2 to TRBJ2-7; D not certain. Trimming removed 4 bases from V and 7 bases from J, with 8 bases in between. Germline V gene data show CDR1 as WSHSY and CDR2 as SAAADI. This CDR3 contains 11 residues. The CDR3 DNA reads TGCGCCAGCAGTGCTAACTGGGAGCAGTACTTC. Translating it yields CASSANWEQYF.

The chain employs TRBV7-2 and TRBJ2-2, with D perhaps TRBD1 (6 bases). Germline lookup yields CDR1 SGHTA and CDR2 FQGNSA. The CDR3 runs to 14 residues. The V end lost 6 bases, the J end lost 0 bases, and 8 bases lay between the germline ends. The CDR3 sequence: CASRGQPNTGELFF. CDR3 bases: TGTGCCAGCAGGGGACAACCGAACACCGGGGAGCTGTTTTTT. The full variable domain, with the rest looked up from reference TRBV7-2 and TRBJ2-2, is GAGVSQSPSNKVTEKGKDVELRCDPISGHTALYWYRQSLGQGLEFLIYFQGNSAPDKSGLPSDRFSAERTGGSVSTLTIQRTQQEDSAVYLCASRGQPNTGELFFGEGSRLTVL.

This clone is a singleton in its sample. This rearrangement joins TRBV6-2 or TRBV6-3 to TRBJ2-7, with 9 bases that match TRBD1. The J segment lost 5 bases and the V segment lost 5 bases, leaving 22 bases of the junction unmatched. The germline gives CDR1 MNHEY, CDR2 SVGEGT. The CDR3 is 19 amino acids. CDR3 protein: CASSTDRSGQGSATNEQYF. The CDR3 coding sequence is TGTGCCAGCAGTACCGACAGGTCCGGACAGGGGTCCGCAACTAACGAGCAGTACTTC.

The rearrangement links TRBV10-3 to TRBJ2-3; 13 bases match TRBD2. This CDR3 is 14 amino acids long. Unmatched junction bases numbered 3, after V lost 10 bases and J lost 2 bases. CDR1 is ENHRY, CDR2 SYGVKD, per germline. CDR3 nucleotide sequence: TGTGCCACCGGGACTAGCGGGGCCACAGATACGCAGTATTTT. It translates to CATGTSGATDTQYF.

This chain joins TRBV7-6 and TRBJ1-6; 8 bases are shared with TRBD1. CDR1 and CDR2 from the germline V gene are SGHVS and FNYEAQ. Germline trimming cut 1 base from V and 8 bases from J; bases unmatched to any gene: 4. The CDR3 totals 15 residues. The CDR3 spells CASSLGTGSHSPLHF. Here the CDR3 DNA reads TGTGCCAGCAGCTTAGGGACAGGGTCGCATTCACCCCTCCACTTT. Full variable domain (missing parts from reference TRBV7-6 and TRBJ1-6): GAGVSQSPRYKVTKRGQDVALRCDPISGHVSLYWYRQALGQGPEFLTYFNYEAQQDKSGLPNDRFSAERPEGSISTLTIQRTEQRDSAMYRCASSLGTGSHSPLHFGNGTRLTVT.

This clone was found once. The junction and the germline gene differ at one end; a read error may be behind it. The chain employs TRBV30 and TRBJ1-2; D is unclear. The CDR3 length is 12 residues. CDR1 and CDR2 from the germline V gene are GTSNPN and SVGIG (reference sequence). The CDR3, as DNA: TGTGCCGGGAGTGAGCCTGAATATGGCTACACCTTC. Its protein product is CAGSEPEYGYTF. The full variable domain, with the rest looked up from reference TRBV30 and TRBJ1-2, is SQTIHQWPATLVQPVGSPLSLECTVEGTSNPNLYWYRQAAGRGLQLLFYSVGIGQISSEVPQNLSASRPQDRQFILSSKKLLLSDSGFYLCAGSEPEYGYTFGSGTRLTVV.

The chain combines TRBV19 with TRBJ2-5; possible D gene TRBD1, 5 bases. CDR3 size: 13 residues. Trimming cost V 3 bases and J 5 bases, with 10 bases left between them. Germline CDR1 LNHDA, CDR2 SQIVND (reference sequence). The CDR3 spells CASSISGWETQYF. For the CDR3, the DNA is TGTGCCAGTAGTATTTCAGGGTGGGAGACCCAGTACTTC.

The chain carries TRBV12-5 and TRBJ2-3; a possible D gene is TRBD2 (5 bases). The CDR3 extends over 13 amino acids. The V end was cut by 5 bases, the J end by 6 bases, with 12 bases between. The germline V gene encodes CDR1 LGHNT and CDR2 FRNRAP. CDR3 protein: CASGKNSVDTQYF. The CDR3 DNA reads TGTGCTAGTGGTAAAAATAGCGTTGATACGCAGTATTTT.

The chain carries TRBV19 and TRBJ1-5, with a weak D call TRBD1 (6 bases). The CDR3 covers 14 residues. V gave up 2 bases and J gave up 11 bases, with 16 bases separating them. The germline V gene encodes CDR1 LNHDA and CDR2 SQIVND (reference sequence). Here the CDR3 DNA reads TGTGCCAGTAGTATAAGAGACAGGCCATCAGCCCAGCATTTT. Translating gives CASSIRDRPSAQHF.

In nucleotides, the CDR3 is TGTGCCAGCAGCTTAGCAGGGGCCCTCAATAATTCACCCCTCCACTTT. It specifies CASSLAGALNNSPLHF. The chain employs TRBV7-2 and TRBJ1-6; possible D gene TRBD1, 5 bases. CDR1 is SGHTA and CDR2 is FQGNSA in the germline V gene. This CDR3 is built from 16 residues. V lost 0 bases to trimming and J lost 5 bases, with 11 bases between them.

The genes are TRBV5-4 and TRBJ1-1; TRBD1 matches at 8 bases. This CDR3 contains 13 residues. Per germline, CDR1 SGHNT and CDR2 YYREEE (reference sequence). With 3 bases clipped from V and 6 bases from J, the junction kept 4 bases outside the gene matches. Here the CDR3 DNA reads TGTGCCAGCAGCTCTGACAGGGGACCTGAAGCTTTCTTT. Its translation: CASSSDRGPEAFF.

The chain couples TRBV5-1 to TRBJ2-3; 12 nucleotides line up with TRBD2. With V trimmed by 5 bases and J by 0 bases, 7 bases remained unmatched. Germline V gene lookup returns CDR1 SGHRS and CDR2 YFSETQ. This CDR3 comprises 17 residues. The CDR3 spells CASRKLAGGLSTDTQYF. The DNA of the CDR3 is TGCGCCAGCAGAAAACTAGCGGGGGGCCTTAGCACAGATACGCAGTATTTT.

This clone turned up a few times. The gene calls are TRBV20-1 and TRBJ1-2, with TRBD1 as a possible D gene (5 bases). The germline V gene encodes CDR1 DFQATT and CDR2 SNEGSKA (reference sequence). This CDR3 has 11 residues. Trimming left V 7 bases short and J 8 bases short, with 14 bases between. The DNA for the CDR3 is TGCAGTGTCGGGGGTTCGGAAGGCTACACCTTC. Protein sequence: CSVGGSEGYTF.

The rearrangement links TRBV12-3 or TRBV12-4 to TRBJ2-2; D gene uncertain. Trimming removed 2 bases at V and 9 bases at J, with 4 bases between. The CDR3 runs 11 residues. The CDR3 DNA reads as TGTGCCAGCAGTTTATTTAGGGAGCTGTTTTTT. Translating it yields CASSLFRELFF.

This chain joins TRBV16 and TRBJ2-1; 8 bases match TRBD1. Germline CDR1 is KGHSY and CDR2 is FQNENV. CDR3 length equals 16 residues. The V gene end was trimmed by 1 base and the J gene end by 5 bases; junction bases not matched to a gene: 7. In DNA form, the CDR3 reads TGTGCCAGCAGCCAATATGGGACAGGTCATCACAATGAGCAGTTCTTC. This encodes CASSQYGTGHHNEQFF.

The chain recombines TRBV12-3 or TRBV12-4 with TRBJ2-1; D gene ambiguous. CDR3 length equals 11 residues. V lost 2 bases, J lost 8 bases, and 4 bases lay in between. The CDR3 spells CASSLSHEQFF. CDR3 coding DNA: TGTGCCAGCAGTTTAAGCCATGAGCAGTTCTTC.

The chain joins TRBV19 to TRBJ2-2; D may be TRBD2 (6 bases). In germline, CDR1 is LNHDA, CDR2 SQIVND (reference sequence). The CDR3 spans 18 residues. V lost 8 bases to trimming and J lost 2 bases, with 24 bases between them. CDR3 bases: TGTGCCAGTTCGTTGTTTAACTTAGGGACTTCCAACACCGGGGAGCTGTTTTTT. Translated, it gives CASSLFNLGTSNTGELFF.

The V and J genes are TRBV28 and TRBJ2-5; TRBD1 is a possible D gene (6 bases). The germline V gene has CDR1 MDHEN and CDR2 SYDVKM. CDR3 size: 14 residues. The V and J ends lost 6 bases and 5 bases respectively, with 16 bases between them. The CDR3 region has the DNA TGTGCCAGCAGCAGACAGGCCTCCGGGGAGACCCAGTACTTC. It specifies CASSRQASGETQYF. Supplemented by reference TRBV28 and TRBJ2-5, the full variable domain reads DVKVTQSSRYLVKRTGEKVFLECVQDMDHENMFWYRQDPGLGLRLIYFSYDVKMKEKGDIPEGYSVSREKKERFSLILESASTNQTSMYLCASSRQASGETQYFGPGTRLLVL.

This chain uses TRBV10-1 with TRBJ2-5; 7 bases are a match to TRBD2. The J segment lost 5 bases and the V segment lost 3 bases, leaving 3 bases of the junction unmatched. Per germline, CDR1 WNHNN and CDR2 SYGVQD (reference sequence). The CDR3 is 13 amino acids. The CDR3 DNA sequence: TGCGCCAGCAGTGAAAGCGGGGCCGAGACCCAGTACTTC. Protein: CASSESGAETQYF.

The CDR3 reads CARSASGGTDTQYF. As DNA, the CDR3 is TGTGCCAGATCAGCCAGCGGGGGTACAGATACGCAGTATTTT. V usage is TRBV5-3 and J usage is TRBJ2-3, with 8 positions matching TRBD2. TRBV5-3 is flagged as an ORF with uncertain function. J lost 3 bases, V lost 7 bases, and 7 bases had no gene match. The CDR3 spans 14 residues.

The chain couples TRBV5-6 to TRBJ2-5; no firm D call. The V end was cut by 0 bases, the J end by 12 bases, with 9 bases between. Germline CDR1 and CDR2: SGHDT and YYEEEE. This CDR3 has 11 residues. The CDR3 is CASSLGGEEYF. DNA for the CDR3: TGTGCCAGCAGCTTGGGTGGAGAAGAGTACTTC.

CDR3: CASSLGLAGGSDTQYF. CDR3 nucleotide sequence: TGTGCCAGCAGCTTGGGGCTAGCGGGGGGATCAGATACGCAGTATTTT. The chain carries TRBV7-2 and TRBJ2-3; 11 bases are shared with TRBD2. This CDR3 is 16 amino acids long. The V gene end was trimmed by 3 bases and the J gene end by 4 bases; junction bases not matched to a gene: 6. Per the germline V gene, CDR1 is SGHTA and CDR2 is FQGNSA.